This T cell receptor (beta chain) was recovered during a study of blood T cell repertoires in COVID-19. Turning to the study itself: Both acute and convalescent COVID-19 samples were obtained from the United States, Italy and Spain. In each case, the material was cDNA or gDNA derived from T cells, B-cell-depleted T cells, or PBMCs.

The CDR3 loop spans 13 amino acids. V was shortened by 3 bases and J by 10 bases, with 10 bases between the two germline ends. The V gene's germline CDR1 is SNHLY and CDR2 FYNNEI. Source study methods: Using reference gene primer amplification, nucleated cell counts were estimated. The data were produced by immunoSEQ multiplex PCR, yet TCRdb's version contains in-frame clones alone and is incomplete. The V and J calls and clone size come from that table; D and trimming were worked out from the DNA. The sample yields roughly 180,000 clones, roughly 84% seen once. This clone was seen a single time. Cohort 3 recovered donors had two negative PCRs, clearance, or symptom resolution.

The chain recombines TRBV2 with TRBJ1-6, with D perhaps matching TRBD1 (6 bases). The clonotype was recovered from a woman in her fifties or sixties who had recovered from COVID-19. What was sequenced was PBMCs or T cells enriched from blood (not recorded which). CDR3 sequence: CASSDSGGSPLHF. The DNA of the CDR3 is TGTGCCAGCAGTGATAGCGGGGGCTCACCCCTCCACTTT.